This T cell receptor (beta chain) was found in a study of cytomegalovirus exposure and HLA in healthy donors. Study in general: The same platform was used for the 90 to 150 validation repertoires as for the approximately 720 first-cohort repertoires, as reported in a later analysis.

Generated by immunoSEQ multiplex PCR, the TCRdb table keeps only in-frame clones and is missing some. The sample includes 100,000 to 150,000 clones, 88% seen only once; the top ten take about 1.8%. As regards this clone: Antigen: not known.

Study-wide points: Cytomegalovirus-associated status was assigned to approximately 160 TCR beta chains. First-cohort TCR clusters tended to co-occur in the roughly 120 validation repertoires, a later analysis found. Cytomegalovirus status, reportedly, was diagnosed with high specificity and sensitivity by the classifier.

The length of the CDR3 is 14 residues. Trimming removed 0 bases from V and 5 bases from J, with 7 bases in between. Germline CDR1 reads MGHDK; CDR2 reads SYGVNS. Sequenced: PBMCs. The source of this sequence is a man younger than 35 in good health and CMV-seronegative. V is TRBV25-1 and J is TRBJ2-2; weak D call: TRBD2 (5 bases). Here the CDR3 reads CASSEYLATGELFF. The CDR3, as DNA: TGTGCCAGCAGTGAATATCTAGCTACCGGGGAGCTGTTTTTT.